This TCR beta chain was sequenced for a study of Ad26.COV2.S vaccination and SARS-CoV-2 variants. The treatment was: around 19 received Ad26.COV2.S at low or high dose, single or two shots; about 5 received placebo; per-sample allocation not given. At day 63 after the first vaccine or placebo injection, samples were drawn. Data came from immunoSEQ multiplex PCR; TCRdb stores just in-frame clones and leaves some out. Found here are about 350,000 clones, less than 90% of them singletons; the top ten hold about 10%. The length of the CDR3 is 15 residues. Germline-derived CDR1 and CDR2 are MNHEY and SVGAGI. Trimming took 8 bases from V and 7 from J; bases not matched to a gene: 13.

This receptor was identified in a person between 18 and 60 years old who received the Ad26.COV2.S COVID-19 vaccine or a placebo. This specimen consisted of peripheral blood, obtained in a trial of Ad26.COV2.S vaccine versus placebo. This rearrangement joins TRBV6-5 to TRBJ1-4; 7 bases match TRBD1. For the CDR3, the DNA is TGTGCCAGCGGAAGCCCCCCGGGACAGCCTGAAAAACTGTTTTTT. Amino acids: CASGSPPGQPEKLFF.